This TCR beta chain was captured in a study of beta chain features in type 1 diabetes. Study as a whole: Patient and healthy donor groups were alike in age, gender and cell yields.

The CDR3 is made up of 13 amino acids. The sequenced template was cDNA made from the entire isolated RNA. Data came from immunoSEQ multiplex PCR; TCRdb stores just in-frame clones and leaves some out. The repertoire holds 130,000 to 150,000 clones, with 6.9% as singletons. Every single donor gave one heparinised blood draw, and these averaged roughly 120 mL. A word on this clone: No antigen is known for it.

Study results and limitations: Lower insertion and higher deletion counts appeared at VDJ junctions in type 1 diabetes patients. Any HLA-type effect on TCRB rearrangement remained unresolved here.

The specimen sequenced was central memory CD4+ T cells from blood. The sequence was collected from a woman under 40 in good health. The genes are TRBV21-1 and TRBJ2-1; TRBD1, the D gene given by the table, was not confirmed from the DNA. TRBV21-1 is tagged as a pseudogene. CDR3 amino acids: CASSKNRETEQFF. The CDR3 region has the DNA TGTGCCAGCAGCAAAAACAGGGAGACTGAGCAGTTCTTC.